A selection of T cell receptor beta chains follows, all from one sample in a study of radiotherapy plus CTLA-4 blockade in lung cancer. Libraries were prepared by immunoSEQ multiplex PCR; TCRdb keeps only in-frame clonotypes and omits some of them. The profile shows 40,000 to 55,000 clones, over 60% of them singletons. Sequencing used peripheral blood, obtained from a patient treated with radiotherapy plus ipilimumab. The receptor set was obtained from a human donor with non-small cell lung cancer whose response to radiotherapy plus ipilimumab could not be evaluated. The CDR3 runs from the conserved cysteine through the conserved F or W. The D gene is left open where the match is weak. A clone size is listed for some rows: how often the clone was seen (once, few, many), or a class if it is expanded.

d_call: NA
clone_size: NA
v_call: TRBV5-1
cdr3_length: 12
j_call: TRBJ2-3
cdr3_aa: CASSLGVDTQYF
cdr3_nt: TGCGCCAGCAGCTTAGGGGTAGATACGCAGTATTTT

d_call: NA
clone_size: NA
v_call: TRBV5-1
cdr3_length: 16
j_call: TRBJ2-5
cdr3_aa: CASSFWSAGLGETQYF
cdr3_nt: TGCGCCAGCAGCTTTTGGTCGGCAGGCCTTGGGGAGACCCAGTACTTC

d_call: TRBD1
clone_size: NA
v_call: TRBV18
cdr3_length: 16
j_call: TRBJ1-1
cdr3_aa: CASNVRDRDMNTEAFF
cdr3_nt: TGTGCCAGCAACGTCCGGGACAGGGACATGAACACTGAAGCTTTCTTT

d_call: NA
clone_size: once
v_call: TRBV5-1
cdr3_length: 13
j_call: TRBJ2-5
cdr3_aa: CASSLMAEETQYF
cdr3_nt: TGCGCCAGCAGCTTGATGGCCGAAGAGACCCAGTACTTC

d_call: NA
clone_size: NA
v_call: TRBV7-8
cdr3_length: 13
j_call: TRBJ2-7
cdr3_aa: CASSLVYSYEQYF
cdr3_nt: TGTGCCAGCAGCTTAGTATATTCCTACGAGCAGTACTTC

d_call: TRBD2
clone_size: NA
v_call: TRBV27
cdr3_length: 17
j_call: TRBJ2-5
cdr3_aa: CASRSLWTSGRGETQYF
cdr3_nt: TGTGCCAGCCGATCCCTTTGGACTAGCGGGAGAGGTGAGACCCAGTACTTC

d_call: TRBD2
clone_size: NA
v_call: TRBV7-9
cdr3_length: 13
j_call: TRBJ2-1
cdr3_aa: CVATGTSRNEQFF
cdr3_nt: TGTGTCGCCACCGGGACTAGCAGGAATGAGCAGTTCTTC

d_call: NA
clone_size: NA
v_call: TRBV20-1
cdr3_length: 11
j_call: TRBJ2-5
cdr3_aa: CSATQSETQYF
cdr3_nt: TGCAGTGCTACCCAGTCAGAGACCCAGTACTTC

d_call: TRBD1
clone_size: NA
v_call: TRBV2
cdr3_length: 11
j_call: TRBJ2-5
cdr3_aa: CASDRGETQYF
cdr3_nt: TGTGCCAGCGACAGGGGGGAGACCCAGTACTTC

d_call: TRBD1
clone_size: NA
v_call: TRBV5-4
cdr3_length: 16
j_call: TRBJ1-1
cdr3_aa: CASSLKGGSMNTEAFF
cdr3_nt: TGTGCCAGCAGTCTGAAAGGGGGCAGCATGAACACTGAAGCTTTCTTT

d_call: NA
clone_size: NA
v_call: TRBV11-2
cdr3_length: 15
j_call: TRBJ2-5
cdr3_aa: CASSLAGVSREAQYF
cdr3_nt: TGTGCCAGCAGCTTAGCCGGGGTCTCCCGAGAGGCCCAGTACTTC

d_call: TRBD2
clone_size: NA
v_call: TRBV9
cdr3_length: 15
j_call: TRBJ2-7
cdr3_aa: CASSGGSGAAYEQYF
cdr3_nt: TGTGCCAGCAGCGGGGGCAGCGGGGCAGCGTACGAGCAGTACTTC

d_call: NA
clone_size: NA
v_call: TRBV28
cdr3_length: 17
j_call: TRBJ1-1
cdr3_aa: CASSLLFRRARGTEAFF
cdr3_nt: TGTGCCAGCAGTTTATTATTTCGTAGGGCCAGGGGCACTGAAGCTTTCTTT

d_call: NA
clone_size: few
v_call: TRBV4-3
cdr3_length: 15
j_call: TRBJ1-4
cdr3_aa: CASSQEGTGDEKLFF
cdr3_nt: TGCGCCAGCAGCCAAGAAGGGACTGGGGATGAAAAACTGTTTTTT